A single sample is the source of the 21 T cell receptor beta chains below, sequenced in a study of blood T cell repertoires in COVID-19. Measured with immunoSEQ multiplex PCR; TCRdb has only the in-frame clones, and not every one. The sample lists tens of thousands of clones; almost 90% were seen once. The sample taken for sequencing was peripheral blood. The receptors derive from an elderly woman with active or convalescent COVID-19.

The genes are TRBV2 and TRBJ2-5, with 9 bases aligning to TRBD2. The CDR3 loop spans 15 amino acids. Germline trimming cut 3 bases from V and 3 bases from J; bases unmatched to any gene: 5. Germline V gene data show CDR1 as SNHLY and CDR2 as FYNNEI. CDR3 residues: CASSDGLATEETQYF. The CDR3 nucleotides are TGTGCCAGCAGTGACGGACTAGCGACGGAAGAGACCCAGTACTTC. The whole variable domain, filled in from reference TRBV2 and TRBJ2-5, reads EPEVTQTPSHQVTQMGQEVILRCVPISNHLYFYWYRQILGQKVEFLVSFYNNEISEKSEIFDDQFSVERPDGSNFTLKIRSTKLEDSAMYFCASSDGLATEETQYFGPGTRLLVL.

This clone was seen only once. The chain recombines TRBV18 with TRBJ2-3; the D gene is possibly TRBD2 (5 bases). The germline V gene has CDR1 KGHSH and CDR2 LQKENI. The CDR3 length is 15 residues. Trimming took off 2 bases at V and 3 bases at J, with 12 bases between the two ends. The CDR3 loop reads CASSPSAAGTDTQYF. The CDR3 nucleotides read TGTGCCAGCTCACCATCGGCGGCGGGTACAGATACGCAGTATTTT.

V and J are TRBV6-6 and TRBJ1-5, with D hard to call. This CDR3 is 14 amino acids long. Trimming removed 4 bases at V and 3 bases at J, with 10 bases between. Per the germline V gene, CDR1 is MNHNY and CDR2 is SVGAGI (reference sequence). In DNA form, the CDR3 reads TGTGCCAGCAGTTCCGGGTCCTTCAATCAGCCCCAGCATTTT. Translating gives CASSSGSFNQPQHF.

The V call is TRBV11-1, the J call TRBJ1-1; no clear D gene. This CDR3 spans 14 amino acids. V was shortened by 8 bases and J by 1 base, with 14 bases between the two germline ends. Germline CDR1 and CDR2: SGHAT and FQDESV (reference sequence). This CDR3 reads CASAPIHQNTEAFF. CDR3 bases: TGTGCCAGCGCCCCTATCCACCAGAACACTGAAGCTTTCTTT. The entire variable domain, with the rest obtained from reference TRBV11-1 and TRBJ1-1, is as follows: EAEVAQSPRYKITEKSQAVAFWCDPISGHATLYWYRQILGQGPELLVQFQDESVVDDSQLPKDRFSAERLKGVDSTLKIQPAELGDSAMYLCASAPIHQNTEAFFGQGTRLTVV.

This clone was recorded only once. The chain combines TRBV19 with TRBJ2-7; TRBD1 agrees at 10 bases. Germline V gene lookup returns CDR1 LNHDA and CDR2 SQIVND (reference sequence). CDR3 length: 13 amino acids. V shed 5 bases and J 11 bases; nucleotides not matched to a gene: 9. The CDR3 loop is CASSEDRGSWEYF. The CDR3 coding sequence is TGTGCCAGTAGTGAGGACAGGGGGTCTTGGGAGTACTTC.

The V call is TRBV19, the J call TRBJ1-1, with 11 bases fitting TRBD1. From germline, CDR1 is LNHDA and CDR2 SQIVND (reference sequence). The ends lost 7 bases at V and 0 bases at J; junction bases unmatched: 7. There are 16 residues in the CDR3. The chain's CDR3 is CASTRTGGGMNTEAFF. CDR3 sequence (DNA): TGTGCCAGTACCCGGACAGGGGGCGGCATGAACACTGAAGCTTTCTTT.

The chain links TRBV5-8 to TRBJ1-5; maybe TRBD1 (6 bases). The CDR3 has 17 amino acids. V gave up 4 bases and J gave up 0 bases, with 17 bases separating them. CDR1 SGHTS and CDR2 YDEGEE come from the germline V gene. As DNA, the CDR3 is TGTGCCAGCAGCACCAGGGGTTTGGTGTCTAGCAATCAGCCCCAGCATTTT. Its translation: CASSTRGLVSSNQPQHF.

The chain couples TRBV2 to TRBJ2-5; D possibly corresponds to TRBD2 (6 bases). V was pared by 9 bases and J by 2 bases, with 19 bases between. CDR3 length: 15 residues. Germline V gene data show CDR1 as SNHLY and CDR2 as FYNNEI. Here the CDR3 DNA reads TGTGCCAGGGGCACTCCCTCGCGGGGTCAAGAGACCCAGTACTTC. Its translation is CARGTPSRGQETQYF.

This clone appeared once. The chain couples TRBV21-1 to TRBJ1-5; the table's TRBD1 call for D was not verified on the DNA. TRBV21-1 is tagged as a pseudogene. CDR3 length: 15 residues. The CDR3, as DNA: TGTGCCACCCGGATCGGACAGGGGGCGTTTCAGCCCCAGCATTTT. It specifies CATRIGQGAFQPQHF.

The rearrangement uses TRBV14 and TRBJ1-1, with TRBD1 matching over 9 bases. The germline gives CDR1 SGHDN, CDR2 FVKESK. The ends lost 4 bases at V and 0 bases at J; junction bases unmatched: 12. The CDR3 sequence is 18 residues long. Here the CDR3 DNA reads TGTGCCAGCAGCCCCCGGACAGGGGACTGGTATATGAACACTGAAGCTTTCTTT. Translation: CASSPRTGDWYMNTEAFF. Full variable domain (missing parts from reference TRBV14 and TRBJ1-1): EAGVTQFPSHSVIEKGQTVTLRCDPISGHDNLYWYRRVMGKEIKFLLHFVKESKQDESGMPNNRFLAERTGGTYSTLKVQPAELEDSGVYFCASSPRTGDWYMNTEAFFGQGTRLTVV.

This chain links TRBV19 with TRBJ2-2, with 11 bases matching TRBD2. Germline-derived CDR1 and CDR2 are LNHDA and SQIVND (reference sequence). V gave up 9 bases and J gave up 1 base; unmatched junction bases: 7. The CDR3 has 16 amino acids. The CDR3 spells CASRIAGGQNTGELFF. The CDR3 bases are TGTGCCAGCAGGATAGCGGGAGGGCAGAACACCGGGGAGCTGTTTTTT.

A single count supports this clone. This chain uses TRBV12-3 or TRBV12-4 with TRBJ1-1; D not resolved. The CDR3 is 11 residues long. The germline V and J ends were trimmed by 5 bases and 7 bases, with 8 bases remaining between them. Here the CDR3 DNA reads TGTGCCAGCAGTCGGCAGGTTGAAGCTTTCTTT. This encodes CASSRQVEAFF.

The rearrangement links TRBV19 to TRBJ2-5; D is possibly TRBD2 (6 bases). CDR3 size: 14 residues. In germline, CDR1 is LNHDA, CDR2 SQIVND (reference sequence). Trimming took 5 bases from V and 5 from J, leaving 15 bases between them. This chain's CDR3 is CASSRRGSGETQYF. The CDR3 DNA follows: TGTGCCAGTAGTCGTCGTGGAAGCGGGGAGACCCAGTACTTC.

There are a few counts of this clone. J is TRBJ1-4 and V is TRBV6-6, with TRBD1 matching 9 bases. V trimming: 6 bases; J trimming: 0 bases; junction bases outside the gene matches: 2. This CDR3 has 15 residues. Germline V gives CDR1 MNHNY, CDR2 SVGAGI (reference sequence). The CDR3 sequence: CASSWTGATNEKLFF. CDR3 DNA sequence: TGTGCCAGCAGCTGGACAGGGGCAACTAATGAAAAACTGTTTTTT.

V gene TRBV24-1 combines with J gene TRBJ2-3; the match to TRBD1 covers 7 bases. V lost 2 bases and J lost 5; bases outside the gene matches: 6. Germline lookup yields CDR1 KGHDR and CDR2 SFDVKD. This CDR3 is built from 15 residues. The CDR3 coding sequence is TGTGCCACCAGTGATTCCGACAGGGTAGGAGATACGCAGTATTTT. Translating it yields CATSDSDRVGDTQYF.

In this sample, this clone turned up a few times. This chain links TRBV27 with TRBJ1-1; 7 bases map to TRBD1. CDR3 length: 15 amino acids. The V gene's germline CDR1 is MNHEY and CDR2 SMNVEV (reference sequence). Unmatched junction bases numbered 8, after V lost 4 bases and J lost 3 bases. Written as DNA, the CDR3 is TGTGCCAGCAGTTCGAGACAGGGAGTCCACACTGAAGCTTTCTTT. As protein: CASSSRQGVHTEAFF.

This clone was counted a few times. CDR3 nucleotide sequence: TGTGCCAGCAGCCCTGGCCGGGGTACGGACACTGAAGCTTTCTTT. Its translation is CASSPGRGTDTEAFF. This chain connects TRBV27 to TRBJ1-1, with D unclear. Per germline, CDR1 MNHEY and CDR2 SMNVEV (reference sequence). Trimming cost V 6 bases and J 3 bases, with 17 bases left between them. The CDR3 is 15 residues long.

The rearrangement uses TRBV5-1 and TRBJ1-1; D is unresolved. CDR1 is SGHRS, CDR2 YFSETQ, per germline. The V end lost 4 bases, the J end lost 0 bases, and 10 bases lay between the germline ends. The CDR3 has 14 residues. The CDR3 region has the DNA TGCGCCAGCAGCCCCTCCGGGGTGAACACTGAAGCTTTCTTT. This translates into CASSPSGVNTEAFF. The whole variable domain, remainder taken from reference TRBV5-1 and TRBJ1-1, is KAGVTQTPRYLIKTRGQQVTLSCSPISGHRSVSWYQQTPGQGLQFLFEYFSETQRNKGNFPGRFSGRQFSNSRSEMNVSTLELGDSALYLCASSPSGVNTEAFFGQGTRLTVV.

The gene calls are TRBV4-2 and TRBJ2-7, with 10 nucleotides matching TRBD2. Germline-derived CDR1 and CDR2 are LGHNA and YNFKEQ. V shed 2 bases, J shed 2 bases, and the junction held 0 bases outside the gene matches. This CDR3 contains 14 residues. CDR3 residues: CASSQLAGAYEQYF. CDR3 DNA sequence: TGTGCCAGCAGCCAACTAGCGGGAGCCTACGAGCAGTACTTC.

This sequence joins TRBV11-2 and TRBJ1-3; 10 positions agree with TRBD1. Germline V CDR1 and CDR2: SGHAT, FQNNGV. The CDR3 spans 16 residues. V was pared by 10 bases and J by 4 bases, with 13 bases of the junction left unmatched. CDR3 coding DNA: TGTGCCATCCTTAGTCGGGACAGGGGAACAGGAAACACCATATATTTT. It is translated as CAILSRDRGTGNTIYF. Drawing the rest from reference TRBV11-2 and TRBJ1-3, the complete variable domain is EAGVAQSPRYKIIEKRQSVAFWCNPISGHATLYWYQQILGQGPKLLIQFQNNGVVDDSQLPKDRFSAERLKGVDSTLKIQPAKLEDSAVYLCAILSRDRGTGNTIYFGEGSWLTVV.

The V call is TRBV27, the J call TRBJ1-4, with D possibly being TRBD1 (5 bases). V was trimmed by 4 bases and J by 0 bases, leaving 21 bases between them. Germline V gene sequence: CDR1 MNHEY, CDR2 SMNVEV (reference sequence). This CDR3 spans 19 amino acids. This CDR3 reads CASSSTGGRKRATNEKLFF. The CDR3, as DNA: TGTGCCAGCAGTTCCACGGGGGGAAGAAAGAGAGCAACTAATGAAAAACTGTTTTTT.